Included here is one T cell receptor (beta chain) sequence, with context. What it recognizes is unknown. The authors isolated CD4+ T cells after ten to eleven days of culture. Previously uninfected by SARS-CoV-2, the vaccine recipients also showed negative nucleocapsid antibodies. The CDR3 loop spans 15 amino acids. The germline CDR1 and CDR2 sequences are SNHLY and FYNNEI. J lost 4 bases, V lost 8 bases, and 10 bases had no gene match. Assay: immunoSEQ multiplex PCR; the TCRdb copy retains only in-frame clones and omits some. This sample has 37,000 or so clones, with about four fifths found just once. This sample is part of a study of vaccination effects on CD4 cells after COVID-19. Study as a whole: Supplemented with about 10 IU/ml IL-2 and about 10 ug/ml peptides, more than 1.5 million PBMC per well were kept in culture. Regarding the study as a whole: Long after vaccination, the clones induced by infection and by vaccine shrank markedly in size. Within healthy vaccinees, only 1 of 255 vaccine-induced clones displayed cross-reactivity with common cold coronaviruses.

The chain uses TRBV2 and TRBJ1-3; 8 positions agree with TRBD1. The sequenced sample was CD4+ T cells from PBMCs cultured without peptide, obtained before COVID-19 vaccination. The receptor was derived from a human donor who received a COVID-19 vaccine. The CDR3 DNA reads as TGTGCCAGCGGAAATGACAGGGGAGGCGGAAACACCATATATTTT. Its protein is CASGNDRGGGNTIYF.